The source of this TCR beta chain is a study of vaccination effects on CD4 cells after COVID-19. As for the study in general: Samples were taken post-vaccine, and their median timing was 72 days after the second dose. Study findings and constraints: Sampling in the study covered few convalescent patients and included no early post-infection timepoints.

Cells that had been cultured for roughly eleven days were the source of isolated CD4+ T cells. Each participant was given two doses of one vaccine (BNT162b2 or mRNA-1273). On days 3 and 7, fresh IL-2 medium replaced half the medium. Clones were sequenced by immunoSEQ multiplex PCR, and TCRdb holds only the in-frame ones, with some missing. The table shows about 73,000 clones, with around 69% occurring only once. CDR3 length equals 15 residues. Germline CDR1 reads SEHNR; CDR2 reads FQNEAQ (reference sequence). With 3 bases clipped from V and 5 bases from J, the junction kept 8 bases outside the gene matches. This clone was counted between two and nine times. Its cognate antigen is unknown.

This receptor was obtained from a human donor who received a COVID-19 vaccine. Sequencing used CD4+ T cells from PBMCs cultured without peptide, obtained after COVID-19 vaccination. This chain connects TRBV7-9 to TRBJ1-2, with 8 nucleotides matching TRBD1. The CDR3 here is CASSLGQVGGYGYTF. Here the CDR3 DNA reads TGTGCCAGCAGCTTGGGACAGGTCGGGGGTTATGGCTACACCTTC.